This T cell receptor beta chain came from a study of vaccination effects on CD4 cells after COVID-19. On this clone itself: Its antigen is undetermined.

Viral peptide pools were used in the ViraFEST assay to expand antigen-specific CD4+ T cells, and sequencing came afterward. Subsequent to a culture period of about ten days, CD4+ T cells were isolated. Having tested negative for nucleocapsid antibodies, the vaccine recipients showed no prior SARS-CoV-2 infection. J gave up 4 bases and V 3 bases, and 18 bases lay outside the gene matches. The germline V gene has CDR1 MGHRA and CDR2 YSYEKL. This CDR3 has 19 residues. Sequenced by immunoSEQ multiplex PCR; TCRdb stores in-frame clones only, minus some. The sample holds 70,000 to 95,000 clones; roughly 72% are singletons and the top ten take 1.5% to 2%.

J is TRBJ1-3 and V is TRBV4-1; 7 bases match TRBD1. This specimen was CD4+ T cells from PBMCs cultured with HCoV-229E spike peptides, taken before COVID-19 vaccination. The origin of this receptor is a human donor who received a COVID-19 vaccine. The CDR3 here is CASSHPFKTWGTAGNTIYF. The CDR3, as DNA: TGCGCCAGCAGCCATCCGTTTAAGACATGGGGGACAGCAGGAAACACCATATATTTT.